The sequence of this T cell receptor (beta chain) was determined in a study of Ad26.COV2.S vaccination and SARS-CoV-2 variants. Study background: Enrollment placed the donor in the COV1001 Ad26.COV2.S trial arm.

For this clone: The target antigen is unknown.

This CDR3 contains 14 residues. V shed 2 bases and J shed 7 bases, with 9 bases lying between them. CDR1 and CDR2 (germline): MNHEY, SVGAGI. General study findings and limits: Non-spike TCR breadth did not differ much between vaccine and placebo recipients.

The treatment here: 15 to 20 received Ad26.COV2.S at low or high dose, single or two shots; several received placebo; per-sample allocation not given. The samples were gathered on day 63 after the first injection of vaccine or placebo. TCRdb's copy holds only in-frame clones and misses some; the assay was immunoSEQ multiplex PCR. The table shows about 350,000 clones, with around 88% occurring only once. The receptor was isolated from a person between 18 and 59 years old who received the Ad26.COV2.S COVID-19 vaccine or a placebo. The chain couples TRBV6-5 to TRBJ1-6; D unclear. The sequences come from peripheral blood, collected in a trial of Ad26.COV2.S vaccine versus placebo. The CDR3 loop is CASSYGEVNSPLHF. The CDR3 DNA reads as TGTGCCAGCAGTTACGGGGAGGTGAATTCACCCCTCCACTTT.